Below, 16 T cell receptor beta chains from the same sample are listed, as sequenced in a study of T-cell memory formation after mild COVID-19. TCRdb re-called the 5' RACE reads through MiXCR, storing one row per CDR3 protein. The repertoire consists of some 160,000 distinct CDR3 sequences, with roughly 31% occurring once and the leading ten covering 9.5% to 15%. The sequencing sample was made of PBMCs or a T cell subset sorted from them (not recorded which). The receptors originated from an adult woman who had mild COVID-19 (a few samples of this study predate the infection). Cell type and time point are not known.

There are a few counts of this clonotype. DNA for the CDR3: TGTGCCAGCAGTACCCTCGGGACAGGGAACGAGCAGTACTTC. This translates into CASSTLGTGNEQYF. J is TRBJ2-7 and V is TRBV27; 9 nucleotides line up with TRBD1. The CDR3 runs 14 residues. Germline CDR1 MNHEY, CDR2 SMNVEV (reference sequence). V dropped 5 bases and J dropped 5; count of bases not matched to a gene: 7.

This chain joins TRBV24-1 and TRBJ2-5; D possibly corresponds to TRBD2 (6 bases). Germline V lookup: CDR1 KGHDR, CDR2 SFDVKD. The V and J ends lost 3 bases and 7 bases respectively, with 11 bases between them. The CDR3 totals 13 residues. The CDR3 bases are TGTGCCACCAGTGATCGACTAGTCGGGACCCAGTACTTC. Its translation: CATSDRLVGTQYF.

This chain uses TRBV27 with TRBJ1-1; 8 nucleotides match TRBD1. From germline, CDR1 is MNHEY and CDR2 SMNVEV (reference sequence). CDR3 length equals 13 residues. Trimming removed 8 bases from V and 5 bases from J; junction bases left unmatched: 7. CDR3 sequence (DNA): TGTGCCAGCTGGGCAGGGGGCGCAACTGAAGCTTTCTTT. This translates into CASWAGGATEAFF.

The chain couples TRBV9 to TRBJ1-1; unclear D gene. Germline V gives CDR1 SGDLS, CDR2 YYNGEE. This CDR3 spans 14 amino acids. Trimming took off 4 bases at V and 5 bases at J, with 15 bases between the two ends. The CDR3 here is CASSKGFGDTEAFF. DNA of the CDR3: TGTGCCAGCAGCAAGGGCTTTGGAGATACTGAAGCTTTCTTT. Filled out from reference TRBV9 and TRBJ1-1, the complete variable domain reads DSGVTQTPKHLITATGQRVTLRCSPRSGDLSVYWYQQSLDQGLQFLIQYYNGEERAKGNILERFSAQQFPDLHSELNLSSLELGDSALYFCASSKGFGDTEAFFGQGTRLTVV.

The chain recombines TRBV19 with TRBJ1-6, with D tentatively TRBD1 (5 bases). Germline lookup yields CDR1 LNHDA and CDR2 SQIVND (reference sequence). There are 14 residues in the CDR3. With 5 bases removed from V and 7 bases from J, the gap between germline ends came to 12 bases. The CDR3 DNA is TGTGCCAGTAGTGCCGACAGCGGAAATTCACCCCTCCACTTT. Translating gives CASSADSGNSPLHF.

The rearrangement joins TRBV20-1 to TRBJ2-1, with a possible D match to TRBD2 (6 bases). The germline V gene encodes CDR1 DFQATT and CDR2 SNEGSKA (reference sequence). Trimming removed 0 bases at V and 12 bases at J, with 18 bases between. The CDR3 sequence is 14 residues long. The CDR3 here is CSARDPRLDYRQFF. CDR3 bases: TGCAGTGCTAGAGATCCGAGACTAGATTATAGGCAGTTCTTC.

The rearrangement uses TRBV12-3 or TRBV12-4 and TRBJ2-5; TRBD2 is a possible D gene (6 bases). The CDR3 loop spans 13 amino acids. V was clipped by 1 base and J by 7 bases, with 10 bases between them. The CDR3 DNA sequence: TGTGCCAGCAGTTTAGGGACTACCTGGACCCAGTACTTC. Translated: CASSLGTTWTQYF.

The chain uses TRBV7-9 and TRBJ1-2; D remains unclear. Per the germline V gene, CDR1 is SEHNR and CDR2 is FQNEAQ (reference sequence). V lost 2 bases and J 10 bases, leaving 20 bases between the germline ends. The CDR3 length is 15 residues. The CDR3: CASSLRIGEEEIYTF. The CDR3 coding sequence is TGTGCCAGCAGCTTACGCATCGGAGAGGAGGAAATCTACACCTTC.

J is TRBJ2-7 and V is TRBV29-1; tentative D call: TRBD1 (6 bases). Germline V CDR1 and CDR2: SQVTM, ANQGSEA. CDR3 length: 15 amino acids. Between the trimmed V and J ends, which lost 6 bases and 5 bases, there was a span of 23 bases. CDR3: CSVILLHRASDEQYF. For the CDR3, the DNA is TGCAGCGTGATATTACTGCACAGGGCTTCTGACGAGCAGTACTTC.

This clonotype was picked up a small number of times. This sequence joins TRBV3-1 and TRBJ2-7, with no clear D. The CDR3 extends over 11 amino acids. Trimming left V 8 bases short and J 0 bases short, with 5 bases between. The germline CDR1 and CDR2 sequences are LGHDT and YNNKEL (reference sequence). The CDR3 spells CASGPSYEQYF. The CDR3, as DNA: TGTGCCAGCGGACCCTCCTACGAGCAGTACTTC.

The chain is built from TRBV29-1 and TRBJ2-2; 8 positions match TRBD2. Germline loops: CDR1 SQVTM, CDR2 ANQGSEA. The CDR3 runs to 14 residues. V shed 2 bases, J shed 3 bases, and the junction held 2 bases outside the gene matches. In DNA form, the CDR3 reads TGCAGCGTTGAAACTAGCGGAGACACCGGGGAGCTGTTTTTT. Its translation is CSVETSGDTGELFF.

This clonotype was counted between two and nine times. V gene TRBV27 combines with J gene TRBJ2-3, with 8 bases aligning to TRBD2. J was trimmed by 1 base and V by 7 bases; bases with no gene match: 7. From germline, CDR1 is MNHEY and CDR2 SMNVEV (reference sequence). The CDR3 is 15 residues long. The CDR3 region is CASNRAGARTDTQYF. The CDR3, as DNA: TGTGCCAGCAATAGAGCGGGAGCGCGCACAGATACGCAGTATTTT.

This rearrangement joins TRBV12-3 or TRBV12-4 to TRBJ1-1; D may be TRBD1 (6 bases). This CDR3 region has 13 residues. Trimming removed 3 bases at V and 5 bases at J, with 10 bases between. The CDR3 spells CASSLGAGTEAFF. The CDR3 nucleotides read TGTGCCAGCAGTTTGGGGGCTGGGACTGAAGCTTTCTTT.

A few counts support this clonotype. This sequence joins TRBV6-5 and TRBJ2-1; D is unresolved. V was cut by 8 bases and J by 3 bases, with 14 bases left in between. The germline CDR1 and CDR2 sequences are MNHEY and SVGAGI. The CDR3 is 14 amino acids. CDR3 DNA: TGTGCCAGCCGCCATCGGCCGATCTACAATGAGCAGTTCTTC. This codes for CASRHRPIYNEQFF.

The chain employs TRBV18 and TRBJ2-7; D is unclear. The CDR3 runs 11 residues. Between the trimmed V and J ends, which lost 2 bases and 5 bases, there was a span of 4 bases. Germline V lookup: CDR1 KGHSH, CDR2 LQKENI. In DNA, the CDR3 is TGTGCCAGCTCACCAAGGAACGAGCAGTACTTC. Protein sequence: CASSPRNEQYF.

The chain couples TRBV12-3 or TRBV12-4 to TRBJ1-1, with a possible D match to TRBD1 (6 bases). Trimming shortened V by 2 bases and J by 8 bases, and 18 bases separated the two germline ends. The CDR3 length is 15 residues. CDR3 sequence: CASSLFPDSLREAFF. The CDR3 DNA reads as TGTGCCAGCAGTTTATTTCCGGACAGCTTACGAGAAGCTTTCTTT.